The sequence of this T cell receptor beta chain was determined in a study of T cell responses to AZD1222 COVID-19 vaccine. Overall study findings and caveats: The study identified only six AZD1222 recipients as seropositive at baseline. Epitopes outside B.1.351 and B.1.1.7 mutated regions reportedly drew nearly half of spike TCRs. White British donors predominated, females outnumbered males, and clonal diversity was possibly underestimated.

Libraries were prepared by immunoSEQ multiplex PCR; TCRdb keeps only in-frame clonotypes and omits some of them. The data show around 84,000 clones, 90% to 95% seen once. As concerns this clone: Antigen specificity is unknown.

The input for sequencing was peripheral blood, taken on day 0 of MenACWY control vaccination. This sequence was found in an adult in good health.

The CDR3 nucleotides are TGTGCCAGCAGCCCCGGACAGCTAAACTATGGCTACACCTTC. This sequence encodes CASSPGQLNYGYTF. The chain links TRBV3-1 (or the pseudogene TRBV3-2) to TRBJ1-2, with D possibly matching TRBD1 (6 bases). The CDR3 length is 14 residues. The V end was cut by 4 bases, the J end by 2 bases, with 11 bases between. Germline lookup yields CDR1 LGHDT and CDR2 YNNKEL (reference sequence).